This TCR beta chain was found in a study of OX40 agonist ivuxolimab in advanced cancers. General observations from the study: Patients who responded partially at 0.1-3.0 mg/kg showed clonal expansion ranking among the lowest.

Sequencing was performed with immunoSEQ multiplex PCR; in TCRdb, only in-frame clones are kept and a portion is missing. The repertoire holds 75,000 to 95,000 clones, with about 90% as singletons. Notes on this clone: Its antigen remains unknown. One end of the junction is discordant with germline, which a read error may explain.

This CDR3 has 12 residues. CDR1 is MNHEY, CDR2 SVGAGI, per germline. This receptor was identified in an adult with an advanced solid tumor such as melanoma, head and neck, liver or kidney cancer. The chain has TRBV6-5 and TRBJ1-1; D possibly corresponds to TRBD1 (6 bases). The sample here was CD4+ or CD8+ T cells sorted from blood, taken in a trial of the OX40 agonist ivuxolimab. In DNA, the CDR3 is TGTGCCAGCAGTTTACTGGGGGGGGCCAGCGTATTT. It specifies CASSLLGGASVF.